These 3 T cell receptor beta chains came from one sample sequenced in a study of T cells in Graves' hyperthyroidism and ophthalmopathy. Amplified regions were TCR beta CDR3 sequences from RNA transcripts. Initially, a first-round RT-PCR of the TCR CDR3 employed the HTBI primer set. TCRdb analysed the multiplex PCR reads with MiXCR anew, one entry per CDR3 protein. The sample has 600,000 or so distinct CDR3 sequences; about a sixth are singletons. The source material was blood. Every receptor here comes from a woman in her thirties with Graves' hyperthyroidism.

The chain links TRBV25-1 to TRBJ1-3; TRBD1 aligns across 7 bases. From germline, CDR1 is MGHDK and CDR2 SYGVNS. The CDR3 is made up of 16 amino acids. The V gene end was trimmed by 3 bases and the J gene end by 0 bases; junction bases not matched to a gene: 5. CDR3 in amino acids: CASSDDRASSGNTIYF. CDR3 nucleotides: TGTGCCAGCAGTGACGACAGGGCCAGCTCTGGAAACACCATATATTTT.

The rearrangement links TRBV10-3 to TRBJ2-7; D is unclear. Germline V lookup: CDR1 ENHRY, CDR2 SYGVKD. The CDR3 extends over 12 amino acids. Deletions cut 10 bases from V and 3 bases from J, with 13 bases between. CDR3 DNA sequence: TGTGCCACATCCCCGACCATCTACGAGCAGTACTTC. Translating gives CATSPTIYEQYF.

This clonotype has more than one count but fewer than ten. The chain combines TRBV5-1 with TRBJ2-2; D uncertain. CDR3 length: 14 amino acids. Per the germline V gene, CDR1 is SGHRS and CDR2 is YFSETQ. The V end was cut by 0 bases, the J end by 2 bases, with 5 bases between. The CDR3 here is CASSLEINTGELFF. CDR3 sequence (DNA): TGCGCCAGCAGCTTGGAAATTAACACCGGGGAGCTGTTTTTT.